These 32 T cell receptor beta chains were all obtained from the same sample, sequenced in a study of blood T cell repertoires in COVID-19. Sequencing used immunoSEQ multiplex PCR; TCRdb keeps in-frame clones, though not all of them. The repertoire has under 400,000 clones, about 90% of them found once; the top ten carry about 2.1%. Sequenced sample: PBMCs or T cells enriched from blood (not recorded which). The receptors derive from a man aged 40-49 years in a cohort exposed to, infected with or recovered from COVID-19 (not recorded which).

V is TRBV5-1 and J is TRBJ1-6; tentative D call: TRBD1 (6 bases). Trimming removed 0 bases at V and 9 bases at J, with 10 bases between. Germline CDR1 SGHRS, CDR2 YFSETQ. The CDR3 consists of 14 residues. As DNA, the CDR3 is TGCGCCAGCAGCTTGGGGACAGACGGTTCACCCCTCCACTTT. As protein: CASSLGTDGSPLHF.

This chain joins TRBV6-2 or TRBV6-3 and TRBJ1-5; possibly TRBD1 for D (6 bases). Per the germline V gene, CDR1 is MNHEY and CDR2 is SVGEGT. The germline V and J ends were trimmed by 5 bases and 3 bases, with 26 bases remaining between them. This CDR3 is built from 19 residues. The CDR3 reads CASSPTRTGQRGFNQPQHF. The DNA for the CDR3 is TGTGCCAGCAGTCCCACCCGGACTGGACAGCGGGGGTTCAATCAGCCCCAGCATTTT.

The J gene is TRBJ1-4, the V gene TRBV5-1; 7 positions agree with TRBD1. Germline loops: CDR1 SGHRS, CDR2 YFSETQ. The trim removed 7 bases at V and 4 bases at J, leaving 7 bases unmatched. The CDR3 loop spans 14 amino acids. The CDR3 coding sequence is TGCGCCAGCGGCCGGGACAGACTTAATGAAAAACTGTTTTTT. Amino acids: CASGRDRLNEKLFF.

This clone appeared once. V gene TRBV30 combines with J gene TRBJ2-3, with no clear D. Germline lookup yields CDR1 GTSNPN and CDR2 SVGIG (reference sequence). V dropped 3 bases and J dropped 1 base, with 5 bases sitting between them. This CDR3 is built from 12 residues. The CDR3 DNA sequence: TGTGCCTGGAGCGTCCGCACAGATACGCAGTATTTT. Its protein product is CAWSVRTDTQYF.

The V and J genes are TRBV5-1 and TRBJ2-1; maybe TRBD1 (6 bases). Germline V gene data show CDR1 as SGHRS and CDR2 as YFSETQ. V lost 4 bases to trimming and J lost 6 bases, with 17 bases between them. The CDR3 is 15 amino acids. The CDR3 coding sequence is TGCGCCAGCAGCAATGGCCAGGGACAAGGCAATGAGCAGTTCTTC. This translates into CASSNGQGQGNEQFF.

The chain is built from TRBV28 and TRBJ2-1, with 8 positions matching TRBD2. The CDR3 runs to 15 residues. V was clipped by 6 bases and J by 0 bases; unmatched bases: 4. Germline CDR1 MDHEN, CDR2 SYDVKM. DNA for the CDR3: TGTGCCAGCAGCCCCGGGACTAGCTCCTACAATGAGCAGTTCTTC. It translates to CASSPGTSSYNEQFF.

V is TRBV30 and J is TRBJ1-6; D possibly corresponds to TRBD1 (6 bases). CDR1 is GTSNPN, CDR2 SVGIG, per germline (reference sequence). There are 14 residues in the CDR3. V was cut by 0 bases and J by 11 bases, with 14 bases left in between. The CDR3: CAWSVRGGRTPLHF. The CDR3 DNA reads as TGTGCCTGGAGTGTAAGGGGGGGAAGGACACCCCTCCACTTT.

This clone was picked up one time. The V call is TRBV12-5, the J call TRBJ2-3, with TRBD2 as a possible D gene (6 bases). Trimming pared 1 base from V and 1 base from J, leaving 12 bases between. CDR3 length equals 16 residues. Germline assignment: CDR1 LGHNT and CDR2 FRNRAP. CDR3 in amino acids: CASGLGETGGTDTQYF. In DNA form, the CDR3 reads TGTGCTAGTGGTTTGGGTGAGACGGGGGGCACAGATACGCAGTATTTT. Drawing the rest from reference TRBV12-5 and TRBJ2-3, the complete variable domain is DARVTQTPRHKVTEMGQEVTMRCQPILGHNTVFWYRQTMMQGLELLAYFRNRAPLDDSGMPKDRFSAEMPDATLATLKIQPSEPRDSAVYFCASGLGETGGTDTQYFGPGTRLTVL.

The chain combines TRBV7-9 with TRBJ2-7, with unresolved D. Trimming stripped 4 bases from V and 7 bases from J, with 20 bases between. Germline assignment: CDR1 SEHNR and CDR2 FQNEAQ (reference sequence). The CDR3 covers 15 residues. In nucleotides, the CDR3 is TGTGCCAGCAGCTCCACTTTGGCCCCACTATGGGAGCAGTACTTC. As protein: CASSSTLAPLWEQYF.

The chain combines TRBV7-7 with TRBJ2-7; 8 positions match TRBD2. The CDR3 loop spans 15 amino acids. V gave up 1 base and J gave up 2 bases; unmatched junction bases: 4. The germline V gene has CDR1 SSHAT and CDR2 FNYEAQ (reference sequence). Here the CDR3 DNA reads TGTGCCAGCAGCTTAGGCCTAGCGGGTCCCTACGAGCAGTACTTC. It codes for CASSLGLAGPYEQYF.

The rearrangement uses TRBV7-9 and TRBJ2-1, with 8 bases fitting TRBD2. The V gene's germline CDR1 is SEHNR and CDR2 FQNEAQ (reference sequence). V was clipped by 3 bases and J by 6 bases; unmatched bases: 7. The CDR3 runs to 15 residues. This CDR3 is CASSFSRLAGNEQFF. The CDR3 bases are TGTGCCAGCAGCTTCTCCCGGCTAGCGGGCAATGAGCAGTTCTTC.

The chain is built from TRBV5-4 and TRBJ1-1; D perhaps matches TRBD1 (5 bases). There are 14 residues in the CDR3. Trimming removed 4 bases at V and 1 base at J, with 11 bases between. Per the germline V gene, CDR1 is SGHNT and CDR2 is YYREEE (reference sequence). CDR3 region: CASSPDIQNTEAFF. The DNA for the CDR3 is TGTGCCAGCAGCCCGGACATACAGAACACTGAAGCTTTCTTT.

The gene calls are TRBV14 and TRBJ2-1, with 8 bases fitting TRBD2. CDR1 and CDR2 from the germline V gene are SGHDN and FVKESK. The CDR3 extends over 16 amino acids. V lost 4 bases and J lost 2; bases outside the gene matches: 7. CDR3 loop: CASSRREGPTYNEQFF. The CDR3 DNA follows: TGTGCCAGCAGCCGACGGGAGGGCCCCACCTACAATGAGCAGTTCTTC.

The rearrangement links TRBV5-1 to TRBJ2-4; TRBD2 matches at 7 bases. The CDR3 covers 17 residues. Germline V gives CDR1 SGHRS, CDR2 YFSETQ. V gave up 3 bases and J gave up 1 base; unmatched junction bases: 10. The CDR3 region is CASSSRYQGGAKNIQYF. For the CDR3, the DNA is TGCGCCAGCAGCTCCCGGTACCAGGGAGGGGCCAAAAACATTCAGTACTTC.

This chain connects TRBV5-4 to TRBJ2-7; 8 positions match TRBD1. CDR3 length equals 12 residues. Germline-derived CDR1 and CDR2 are SGHNT and YYREEE (reference sequence). The V segment lost 3 bases and the J segment 7 bases; nucleotides outside the gene matches: 3. The CDR3 here is CASSWTGREQYF. DNA for the CDR3: TGTGCCAGCAGCTGGACAGGGCGGGAGCAGTACTTC.

The V call is TRBV27, the J call TRBJ2-1; 10 bases align to TRBD1. V lost 5 bases and J lost 9; bases outside the gene matches: 13. This CDR3 is built from 16 residues. Germline loops: CDR1 MNHEY, CDR2 SMNVEV (reference sequence). CDR3 sequence (DNA): TGTGCCAGCAGTCCCCGGGACAGGGGTTATCGGGGTGAGCAGTTCTTC. This sequence encodes CASSPRDRGYRGEQFF.

The J gene is TRBJ2-1, the V gene TRBV27, with D possibly matching TRBD2 (5 bases). Germline V gene lookup returns CDR1 MNHEY and CDR2 SMNVEV (reference sequence). V dropped 2 bases and J dropped 2 bases, with 10 bases sitting between them. CDR3 size: 15 residues. The DNA of the CDR3 is TGTGCCAGCAGTTTAACGGGGAACACCTACAATGAGCAGTTCTTC. Protein sequence: CASSLTGNTYNEQFF.

The chain uses TRBV30 and TRBJ2-1, with 13 positions matching TRBD2. The ends lost 5 bases at V and 6 bases at J; junction bases unmatched: 7. The CDR3 runs 15 residues. Looked up from germline, CDR1 is GTSNPN and CDR2 is SVGIG (reference sequence). CDR3: CAWGPGLAGLNEQFF. In DNA form, the CDR3 reads TGTGCCTGGGGACCGGGACTAGCGGGACTCAATGAGCAGTTCTTC. Based on the CDR3 plus reference TRBV30 and TRBJ2-1, the full variable domain is SQTIHQWPATLVQPVGSPLSLECTVEGTSNPNLYWYRQAAGRGLQLLFYSVGIGQISSEVPQNLSASRPQDRQFILSSKKLLLSDSGFYLCAWGPGLAGLNEQFFGPGTRLTVL.

The V call is TRBV10-2, the J call TRBJ2-5; no clear D. Germline V gives CDR1 WSHSY, CDR2 SAAADI. CDR3 length equals 13 residues. The V end lost 0 bases, the J end lost 7 bases, and 9 bases lay between the germline ends. The CDR3 sequence: CASSESEKATQYF. Written as DNA, the CDR3 is TGCGCCAGCAGTGAGTCGGAGAAGGCGACCCAGTACTTC.

This clone was counted once. This chain uses TRBV11-2 with TRBJ2-1; 8 bases match TRBD1. Trimming at V came to 5 bases and at J to 6 bases, leaving 3 bases not matched to a gene. The CDR3 spans 13 residues. Germline-derived CDR1 and CDR2 are SGHAT and FQNNGV. The CDR3: CASSMGQANEQFF. CDR3 in DNA: TGTGCCAGCAGCATGGGACAGGCCAATGAGCAGTTCTTC.

The chain uses TRBV27 and TRBJ2-7; TRBD1 is a possible D gene (6 bases). The length of the CDR3 is 13 residues. Germline-derived CDR1 and CDR2 are MNHEY and SMNVEV (reference sequence). V was pared by 4 bases and J by 2 bases, with 9 bases between. CDR3 sequence reads: CASSSAGAYEQYF. As DNA, the CDR3 is TGTGCCAGCAGTTCGGCAGGGGCCTACGAGCAGTACTTC.

This clone came up once. V gene TRBV5-1 combines with J gene TRBJ2-5; TRBD2 might be the D (5 bases). V shed 0 bases and J shed 5 bases, with 14 bases lying between them. The CDR3 has 15 amino acids. Looked up from germline, CDR1 is SGHRS and CDR2 is YFSETQ. The CDR3 region is CASSLDRGNSETQYF. The CDR3 DNA sequence: TGCGCCAGCAGCTTGGATCGGGGTAATAGTGAGACCCAGTACTTC.

CDR3 loop: CASRTTTTGHEQFF. The DNA of the CDR3 is TGTGCCAGCAGAACCACGACGACAGGGCATGAGCAGTTCTTC. The chain couples TRBV28 to TRBJ2-1; 7 bases fit TRBD1. V was pared by 6 bases and J by 8 bases, with 10 bases of the junction left unmatched. The CDR3 spans 14 residues. Germline CDR1 MDHEN, CDR2 SYDVKM. Combining the CDR3 with reference TRBV28 and TRBJ2-1 gives the whole variable domain DVKVTQSSRYLVKRTGEKVFLECVQDMDHENMFWYRQDPGLGLRLIYFSYDVKMKEKGDIPEGYSVSREKKERFSLILESASTNQTSMYLCASRTTTTGHEQFFGPGTRLTVL.

The chain couples TRBV28 to TRBJ2-1, with 9 bases lining up with TRBD2. CDR1 and CDR2 (germline): MDHEN, SYDVKM. The ends lost 3 bases at V and 0 bases at J; junction bases unmatched: 9. This CDR3 is built from 18 residues. The CDR3 protein is CASSLGFLREGSYNEQFF. The CDR3 DNA reads TGTGCCAGCAGTTTGGGATTTTTGCGGGAGGGCTCCTACAATGAGCAGTTCTTC. The full variable domain, in which reference TRBV28 and TRBJ2-1 provide the parts outside the CDR3, is DVKVTQSSRYLVKRTGEKVFLECVQDMDHENMFWYRQDPGLGLRLIYFSYDVKMKEKGDIPEGYSVSREKKERFSLILESASTNQTSMYLCASSLGFLREGSYNEQFFGPGTRLTVL.

The chain uses TRBV6-5 and TRBJ1-1; no clear D gene. Per germline, CDR1 MNHEY and CDR2 SVGAGI. The CDR3 has 13 residues. The V gene lost 6 bases and the J gene lost 2 bases, with 10 bases spanning the gap. CDR3 region: CASSHLSNTEAFF. Written as DNA, the CDR3 is TGTGCCAGCAGCCACTTGAGTAACACTGAAGCTTTCTTT.

The J gene is TRBJ1-3, the V gene TRBV6-5, with D maybe TRBD1 (5 bases). CDR1 MNHEY and CDR2 SVGAGI come from the germline V gene. This CDR3 is 16 amino acids long. The V and J ends lost 2 bases and 0 bases respectively, with 11 bases between them. The CDR3 DNA is TGTGCCAGCAGTTACGGGGGGATTGACTCTGGAAACACCATATATTTT. Protein sequence: CASSYGGIDSGNTIYF.

The J gene is TRBJ2-1, the V gene TRBV19, with 8 bases aligning to TRBD2. The V gene end was trimmed by 5 bases and the J gene end by 6 bases; junction bases not matched to a gene: 9. Germline loops: CDR1 LNHDA, CDR2 SQIVND (reference sequence). The CDR3 extends over 15 amino acids. For the CDR3, the DNA is TGTGCCAGTAGTTCGGAGCGGGAGAGGCGCAATGAGCAGTTCTTC. Protein sequence: CASSSERERRNEQFF.

The CDR3 reads CASSRAGLAVETQYF. CDR3 DNA: TGTGCCAGTAGTAGGGCTGGCCTAGCGGTGGAGACCCAGTACTTC. The chain joins TRBV2 to TRBJ2-5; 7 bases align to TRBD2. Germline-derived CDR1 and CDR2 are SNHLY and FYNNEI. Trimming at V came to 9 bases and at J to 5 bases, leaving 15 bases not matched to a gene. The CDR3 has 15 amino acids.

V and J are TRBV11-2 and TRBJ2-1; TRBD2 agrees at 9 bases. Germline assignment: CDR1 SGHAT and CDR2 FQNNGV. This CDR3 has 16 residues. J gave up 3 bases and V 3 bases, and 6 bases lay outside the gene matches. The CDR3 spells CASSFWTSEGYNEQFF. For the CDR3, the DNA is TGTGCCAGCAGCTTTTGGACTAGCGAGGGCTACAATGAGCAGTTCTTC.

This clone was seen a single time. This sample includes further DNA sequences coding for the same CDR3. The gene calls are TRBV5-1 and TRBJ1-2, with 9 bases that match TRBD1. J gave up 2 bases and V 3 bases, and 2 bases lay outside the gene matches. Per germline, CDR1 SGHRS and CDR2 YFSETQ. CDR3 size: 14 residues. This CDR3 is CASSSGQGNYGYTF. The CDR3 DNA follows: TGCGCCAGCAGCTCGGGACAGGGCAACTATGGCTACACCTTC.

The chain joins TRBV10-3 to TRBJ2-5; 7 nucleotides align to TRBD1. Losses at the gene ends were 3 bases for V and 1 base for J; bases not matched to a gene: 5. This CDR3 contains 15 residues. Germline values: CDR1 ENHRY, CDR2 SYGVKD. The CDR3 is CAISDSRQGQETQYF. The CDR3 region has the DNA TGTGCCATCAGTGACTCAAGACAGGGCCAAGAGACCCAGTACTTC.

This chain uses TRBV4-1 with TRBJ2-5; TRBD2 agrees at 9 bases. There are 16 residues in the CDR3. With 3 bases clipped from V and 3 bases from J, the junction kept 8 bases outside the gene matches. In germline, CDR1 is MGHRA, CDR2 YSYEKL. DNA of the CDR3: TGCGCCAGCAGCCACCCCACGACTAGCGGAAAAGAGACCCAGTACTTC. As protein: CASSHPTTSGKETQYF.